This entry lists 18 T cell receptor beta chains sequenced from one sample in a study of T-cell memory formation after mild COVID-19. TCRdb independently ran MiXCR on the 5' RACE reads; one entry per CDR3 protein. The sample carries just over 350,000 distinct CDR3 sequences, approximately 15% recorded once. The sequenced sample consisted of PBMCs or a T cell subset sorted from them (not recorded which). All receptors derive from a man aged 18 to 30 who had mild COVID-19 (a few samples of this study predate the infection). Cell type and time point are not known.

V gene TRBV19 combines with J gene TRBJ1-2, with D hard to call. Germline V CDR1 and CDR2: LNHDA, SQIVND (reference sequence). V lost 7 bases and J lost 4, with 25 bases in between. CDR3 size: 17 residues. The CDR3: CASMTLSGVFNSYGYTF. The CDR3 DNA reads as TGTGCCAGTATGACTCTTTCCGGTGTTTTCAACTCCTATGGCTACACCTTC.

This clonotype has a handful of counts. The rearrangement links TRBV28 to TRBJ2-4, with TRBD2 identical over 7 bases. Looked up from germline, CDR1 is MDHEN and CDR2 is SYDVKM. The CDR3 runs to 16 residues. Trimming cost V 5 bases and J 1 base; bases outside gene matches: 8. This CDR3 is CASSAGGGVAKNIQYF. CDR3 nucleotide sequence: TGTGCCAGCAGTGCAGGTGGGGGGGTGGCCAAAAACATTCAGTACTTC.

The CDR3 bases are TGTGCCAGCAGCACCGGGACTAGCGGGGGGGGCCGAGACATTCAGTACTTC. Translating gives CASSTGTSGGGRDIQYF. This chain uses TRBV28 with TRBJ2-4, with 16 bases identical to TRBD2. Germline trimming cut 6 bases from V and 8 bases from J; bases unmatched to any gene: 10. The V gene's germline CDR1 is MDHEN and CDR2 SYDVKM. CDR3 size: 17 residues.

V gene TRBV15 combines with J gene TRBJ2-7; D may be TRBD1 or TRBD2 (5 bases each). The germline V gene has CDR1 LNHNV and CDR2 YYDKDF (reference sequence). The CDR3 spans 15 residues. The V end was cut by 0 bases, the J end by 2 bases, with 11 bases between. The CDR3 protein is CATSRDLGDTYEQYF. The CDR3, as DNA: TGTGCCACCAGCAGAGATCTGGGGGATACCTACGAGCAGTACTTC.

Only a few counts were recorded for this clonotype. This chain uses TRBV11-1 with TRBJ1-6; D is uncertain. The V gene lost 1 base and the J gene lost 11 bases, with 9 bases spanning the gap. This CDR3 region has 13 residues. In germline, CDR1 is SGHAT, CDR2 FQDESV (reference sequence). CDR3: CASSLDAGTPLHF. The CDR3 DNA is TGTGCCAGCAGCTTAGATGCGGGGACACCCCTCCACTTT.

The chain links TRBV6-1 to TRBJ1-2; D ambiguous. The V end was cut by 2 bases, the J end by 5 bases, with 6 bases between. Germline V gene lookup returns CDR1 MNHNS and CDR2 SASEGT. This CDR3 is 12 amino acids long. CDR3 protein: CASSEWWYGYTF. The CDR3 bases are TGTGCCAGCAGTGAATGGTGGTATGGCTACACCTTC.

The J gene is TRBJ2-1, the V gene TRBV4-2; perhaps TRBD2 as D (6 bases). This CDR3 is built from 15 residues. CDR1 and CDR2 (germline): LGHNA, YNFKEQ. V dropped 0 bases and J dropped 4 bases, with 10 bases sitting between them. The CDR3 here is CASSQDPGLYNEQFF. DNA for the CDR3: TGTGCCAGCAGCCAAGATCCTGGACTATACAATGAGCAGTTCTTC.

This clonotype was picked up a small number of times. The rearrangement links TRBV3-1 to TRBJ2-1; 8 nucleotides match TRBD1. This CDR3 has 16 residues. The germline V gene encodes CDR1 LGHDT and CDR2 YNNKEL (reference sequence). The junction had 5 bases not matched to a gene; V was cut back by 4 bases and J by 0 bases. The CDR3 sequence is CASSLTGQASYNEQFF. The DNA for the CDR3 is TGTGCCAGCAGCCTAACGGGACAGGCCTCCTACAATGAGCAGTTCTTC.

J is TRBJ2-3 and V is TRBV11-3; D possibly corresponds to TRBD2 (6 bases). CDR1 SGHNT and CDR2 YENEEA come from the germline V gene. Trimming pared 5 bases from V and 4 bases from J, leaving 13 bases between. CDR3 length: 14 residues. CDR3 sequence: CASSQEGLPDTQYF. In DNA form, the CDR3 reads TGTGCCAGCAGCCAAGAGGGACTGCCAGATACGCAGTATTTT.

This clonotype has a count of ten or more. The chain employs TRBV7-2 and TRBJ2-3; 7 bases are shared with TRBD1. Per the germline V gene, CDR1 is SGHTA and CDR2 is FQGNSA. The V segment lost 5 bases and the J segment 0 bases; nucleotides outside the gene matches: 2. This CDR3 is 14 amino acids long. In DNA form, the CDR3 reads TGTGCCAGCAGCCCGGGACAGAGCACAGATACGCAGTATTTT. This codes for CASSPGQSTDTQYF.

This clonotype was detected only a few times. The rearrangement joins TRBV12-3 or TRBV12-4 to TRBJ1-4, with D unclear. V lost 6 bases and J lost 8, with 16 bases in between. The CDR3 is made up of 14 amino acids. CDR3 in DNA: TGTGCCAGCAGCACCAGGCCAGTTCGCGAAAAACTGTTTTTT. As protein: CASSTRPVREKLFF.

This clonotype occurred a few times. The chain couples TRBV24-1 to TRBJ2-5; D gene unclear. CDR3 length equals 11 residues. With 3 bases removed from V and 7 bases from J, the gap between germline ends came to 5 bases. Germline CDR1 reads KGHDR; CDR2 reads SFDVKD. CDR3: CATSDRTTQYF. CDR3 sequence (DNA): TGTGCCACCAGTGATCGGACGACCCAGTACTTC.

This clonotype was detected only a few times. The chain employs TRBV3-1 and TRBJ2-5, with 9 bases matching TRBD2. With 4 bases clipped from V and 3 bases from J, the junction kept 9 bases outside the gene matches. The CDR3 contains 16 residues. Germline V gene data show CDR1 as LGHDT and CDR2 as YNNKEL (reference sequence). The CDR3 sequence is CASSPPDAGGKETQYF. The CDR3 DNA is TGTGCCAGCAGCCCCCCCGATGCGGGGGGGAAAGAGACCCAGTACTTC.

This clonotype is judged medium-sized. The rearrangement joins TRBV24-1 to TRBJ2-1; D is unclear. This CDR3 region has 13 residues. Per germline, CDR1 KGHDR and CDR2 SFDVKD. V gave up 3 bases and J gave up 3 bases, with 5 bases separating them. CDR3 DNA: TGTGCCACCAGTGATCGTCTCTACAATGAGCAGTTCTTC. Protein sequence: CATSDRLYNEQFF.

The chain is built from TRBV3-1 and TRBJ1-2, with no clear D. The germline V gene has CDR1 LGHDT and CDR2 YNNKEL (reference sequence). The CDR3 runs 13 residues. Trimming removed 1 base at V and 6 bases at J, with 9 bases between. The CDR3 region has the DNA TGTGCCAGCAGCCAAGGAGGGAGGCATGGCTACACCTTC. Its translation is CASSQGGRHGYTF. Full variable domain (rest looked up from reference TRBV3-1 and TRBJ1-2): DTAVSQTPKYLVTQMGNDKSIKCEQNLGHDTMYWYKQDSKKFLKIMFSYNNKELIINETVPNRFSPKSPDKAHLNLHINSLELGDSAVYFCASSQGGRHGYTFGSGTRLTVV.

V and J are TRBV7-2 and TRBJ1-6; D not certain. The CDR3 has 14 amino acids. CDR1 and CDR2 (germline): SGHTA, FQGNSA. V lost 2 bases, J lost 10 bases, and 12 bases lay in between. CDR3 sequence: CASSLMGVSSPLHF. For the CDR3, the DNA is TGTGCCAGCAGCTTAATGGGAGTAAGCTCACCCCTCCACTTT.

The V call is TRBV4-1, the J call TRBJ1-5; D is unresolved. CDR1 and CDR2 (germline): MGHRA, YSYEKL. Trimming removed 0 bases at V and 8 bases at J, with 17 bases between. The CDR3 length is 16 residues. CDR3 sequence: CASSQDARLVEKPQHF. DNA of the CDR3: TGCGCCAGCAGCCAAGATGCCAGGTTAGTGGAAAAGCCCCAGCATTTT.

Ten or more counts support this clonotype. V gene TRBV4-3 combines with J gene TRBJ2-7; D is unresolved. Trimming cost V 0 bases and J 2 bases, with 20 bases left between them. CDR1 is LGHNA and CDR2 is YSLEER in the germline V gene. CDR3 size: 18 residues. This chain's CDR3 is CASSQERLRAGKTYEQYF. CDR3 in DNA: TGCGCCAGCAGCCAAGAACGGTTACGGGCAGGCAAGACCTACGAGCAGTACTTC.